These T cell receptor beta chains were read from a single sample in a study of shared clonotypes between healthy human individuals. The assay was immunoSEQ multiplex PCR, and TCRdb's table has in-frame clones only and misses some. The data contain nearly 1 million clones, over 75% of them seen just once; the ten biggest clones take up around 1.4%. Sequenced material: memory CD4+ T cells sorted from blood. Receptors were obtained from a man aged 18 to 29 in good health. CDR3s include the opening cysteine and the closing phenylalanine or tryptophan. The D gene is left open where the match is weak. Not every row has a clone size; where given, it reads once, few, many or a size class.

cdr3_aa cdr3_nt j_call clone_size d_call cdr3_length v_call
CASSLRSGVNTGELFF TGCGCCAGCAGCTTGCGGTCAGGGGTCAACACCGGGGAGCTGTTTTTT TRBJ2-2 NA NA 16 TRBV5-1
CATGTGSNTGELFF TGTGCCACCGGGACAGGGTCGAACACCGGGGAGCTGTTTTTT TRBJ2-2 NA TRBD1 14 TRBV9
CASRAWTYEQYF TGTGCCAGCAGGGCCTGGACCTACGAGCAGTACTTC TRBJ2-7 NA NA 12 TRBV7-2
CASSLRQEISGNTIYF TGTGCCAGCTCACTCCGACAGGAAATCTCTGGAAACACCATATATTTT TRBJ1-3 few NA 16 TRBV18
CASTVGGLTGDTQYF TGTGCCAGCACTGTCGGGGGCCTCACAGGAGATACGCAGTATTTT TRBJ2-3 NA NA 15 TRBV2
CASSIPHRTVYGYTF TGTGCCAGCAGCATCCCCCATCGGACGGTCTATGGCTACACCTTC TRBJ1-2 NA NA 15 TRBV14
CASSTSGAGNTQYF TGTGCCAGCTCAACTAGCGGGGCAGGGAATACGCAGTATTTT TRBJ2-3 NA TRBD2 14 TRBV18
CASSPDRGRGEAFF TGTGCCAGCAGCCCGGACAGGGGAAGGGGTGAAGCTTTCTTT TRBJ1-1 NA TRBD1 14 TRBV5-4
CASSDSPEYGNSPLHF TGTGCCAGCAGTGACTCTCCAGAGTACGGTAATTCACCCCTCCACTTT TRBJ1-6 NA NA 16 TRBV6-4
CASSSPRIGAYGYTF TGTGCCAGCAGTTCCCCCAGGATAGGGGCCTATGGCTACACCTTC TRBJ1-2 few NA 15 TRBV27
CAWRPQWGEAFF TGTGCCTGGAGACCTCAATGGGGTGAAGCTTTCTTT TRBJ1-1 few NA 12 TRBV30
CASSPTYRVVKLTNEKLFF TGTGCCAGCAGCCCGACGTACAGGGTCGTAAAACTAACTAATGAAAAACTGTTTTTT TRBJ1-4 NA NA 19 TRBV7-9
CASSHNRGGTDTQYF TGCGCCAGCAGCCATAACAGGGGCGGTACAGATACGCAGTATTTT TRBJ2-3 few TRBD1 15 TRBV4-1
CATSRVGGFSSGNTIYF TGTGCCACCAGCAGAGTAGGAGGGTTTAGCTCTGGAAACACCATATATTTT TRBJ1-3 NA NA 17 TRBV15
CASSEQGIGNQPQHF TGTGCCAGCAGTGAACAGGGGATCGGCAATCAGCCCCAGCATTTT TRBJ1-5 NA NA 15 TRBV2
CASSQVVGGNSGNTIYF TGCGCCAGCAGCCAAGTCGTCGGGGGTAACTCTGGAAACACCATATATTTT TRBJ1-3 NA NA 17 TRBV4-1
CASKQGTFSTDTQYF TGTGCCAGTAAACAGGGGACTTTCAGCACAGATACGCAGTATTTT TRBJ2-3 NA NA 15 TRBV19
CASSDSGTGGRETQYF TGCGCCAGCAGCGATAGCGGGACAGGGGGCCGGGAGACCCAGTACTTC TRBJ2-5 NA TRBD1 16 TRBV5-1
CASSTIPNSNQPQHF TGTGCCAGCAGCACGATTCCCAATAGCAATCAGCCCCAGCATTTT TRBJ1-5 few NA 15 TRBV5-8
CASSSTSGGAETQYF TGTGCCAGCAGCTCGACTAGCGGGGGGGCGGAGACCCAGTACTTC TRBJ2-5 NA TRBD2 15 TRBV11-2
CASSQGQGAGELFF TGCGCCAGCAGCCAAGGACAGGGTGCCGGGGAGCTGTTTTTT TRBJ2-2 few TRBD1 14 TRBV5-1
CATKGGRETQYF TGTGCCACCAAGGGGGGGCGAGAGACCCAGTACTTC TRBJ2-5 NA NA 12 TRBV2
CASSIDPGTRRQYF TGTGCCAGTAGTATAGATCCAGGGACTAGACGACAGTACTTC TRBJ2-4 NA TRBD2 14 TRBV19
CASSEIKDQPQHF TGTGCCAGCAGCGAGATCAAGGATCAGCCCCAGCATTTT TRBJ1-5 few NA 13 TRBV6-5
CAWVTGGVNTIYF TGTGCCTGGGTAACAGGGGGCGTAAACACCATATATTTT TRBJ1-3 NA TRBD1 13 TRBV30
CASSETGLAGGLGSQNIQYF TGCGCCAGCAGTGAGACGGGCCTAGCGGGAGGCCTTGGGTCCCAAAACATTCAGTACTTC TRBJ2-4 NA TRBD2 20 TRBV10-2
CASNPARSMSNEQFF TGTGCCAGCAACCCCGCACGGAGTATGAGCAATGAGCAGTTCTTC TRBJ2-1 NA NA 15 TRBV6-1
CASSRPTGGANEQYF TGTGCCAGCAGCAGACCGACAGGGGGCGCGAACGAGCAGTACTTC TRBJ2-7 once TRBD1 15 TRBV7-2
CASSKDAQQETQYF TGTGCCAGCAGCAAAGATGCGCAGCAAGAGACCCAGTACTTC TRBJ2-5 few NA 14 TRBV21-1
CASSSPGAGYTF TGTGCCAGCAGTTCCCCGGGGGCTGGCTACACCTTC TRBJ1-2 NA NA 12 TRBV27
CASSQGRTSNQPQHF TGTGCCAGCAGCCAGGGACGGACCTCTAATCAGCCCCAGCATTTT TRBJ1-5 NA NA 15 TRBV6-5
CASSEDSPQGPQHF TGTGCCAGCAGTGAAGACAGCCCCCAGGGGCCCCAGCATTTT TRBJ1-5 NA NA 14 TRBV2
CASSPDRGRLGIQYF TGTGCCAGCAGCCCCGACAGGGGGCGGCTCGGCATTCAGTACTTC TRBJ2-4 NA TRBD1 15 TRBV5-6
CASSRSTYNEQFF TGCGCCAGCAGCCGGAGTACTTACAATGAGCAGTTCTTC TRBJ2-1 NA NA 13 TRBV4-3
CARQKRVSPLHF TGCGCCAGACAAAAGAGGGTTTCACCCCTCCACTTT TRBJ1-6 NA NA 12 TRBV10-1
CASSPPVQAKNIQYF TGTGCCAGCTCACCACCGGTACAAGCCAAAAACATTCAGTACTTC TRBJ2-4 NA NA 15 TRBV18
CASSAGRQEAFF TGTGCCAGCAGTGCAGGGCGACAAGAAGCTTTCTTT TRBJ1-1 NA NA 12 TRBV28
CASSLVASGHYEQYF TGCGCCAGCAGCTTGGTTGCTAGCGGACACTACGAGCAGTACTTC TRBJ2-7 NA TRBD2 15 TRBV5-1
CASSSRVNYGYTF TGTGCCAGCAGTTCTCGGGTTAACTATGGCTACACCTTC TRBJ1-2 NA NA 13 TRBV6-5
CASSDSRSLAKNIQYF TGTGCCAGCAGTGACTCTAGATCCCTGGCCAAAAACATTCAGTACTTC TRBJ2-4 few NA 16 TRBV2
CASSLVSLVNTEAFF TGTGCCAGCAGCTTAGTATCATTGGTGAACACTGAAGCTTTCTTT TRBJ1-1 NA NA 15 TRBV7-9
CASSRSSGGRAIGELFF TGTGCCAGCAGCCGATCATCGGGCGGGAGGGCCATCGGGGAGCTGTTTTTT TRBJ2-2 NA TRBD2 17 TRBV5-4
CAISDGREADTQYF TGTGCCATCAGTGATGGACGGGAAGCAGATACGCAGTATTTT TRBJ2-3 NA NA 14 TRBV10-3
CASSQGYSGTVNTGELFF TGCGCCAGCAGCCAAGGCTACTCCGGGACAGTGAACACCGGGGAGCTGTTTTTT TRBJ2-2 NA TRBD1 18 TRBV4-1
CASSLRQGDTGELFF TGTGCCAGCAGCCTAAGACAGGGCGATACCGGGGAGCTGTTTTTT TRBJ2-2 NA TRBD1 15 TRBV7-9
CASSIDRSGTSEQYF TGTGCCAGTAGTATAGATCGGTCAGGGACGTCCGAGCAGTACTTC TRBJ2-7 NA NA 15 TRBV19
CSAWGGEAFF TGCAGCGCCTGGGGGGGTGAAGCTTTCTTT TRBJ1-1 few NA 10 TRBV29-1
CASSSISGTVQWPQHF TGTGCCAGCTCATCAATCTCGGGGACGGTGCAGTGGCCCCAGCATTTT TRBJ1-5 NA NA 16 TRBV18
CATSRDVPDRGRFAEAFF TGTGCCACCAGCAGAGATGTCCCGGACAGGGGGCGCTTCGCTGAAGCTTTCTTT TRBJ1-1 NA TRBD1 18 TRBV15
CASSLGASGRPFF TGTGCCAGCAGCTTAGGGGCTAGCGGGAGGCCGTTCTTC TRBJ2-1 NA TRBD2 13 TRBV11-2
CASSQRGAEDTQYF TGTGCCAGCAGCCAACGCGGGGCCGAAGATACGCAGTATTTT TRBJ2-3 NA NA 14 TRBV6-5
CASQGIRDRLNTEAFF TGTGCCAGCCAGGGGATAAGGGACCGATTGAACACTGAAGCTTTCTTT TRBJ1-1 NA NA 16 TRBV19
CASSALGDIYGYTF TGTGCCAGCAGCGCGTTGGGGGATATCTATGGCTACACCTTC TRBJ1-2 once NA 14 TRBV9
CASSQLAGAKDTQYF TGTGCCAGCAGCCAACTAGCGGGAGCGAAAGATACGCAGTATTTT TRBJ2-3 NA TRBD2 15 TRBV7-8
CASSEVEGAGYEQYF TGTGCCAGCAGTGAAGTCGAGGGGGCGGGGTACGAGCAGTACTTC TRBJ2-7 NA NA 15 TRBV6-1
CASSSQPQGVETQYF TGTGCCAGCAGCTCACAACCACAGGGGGTTGAGACCCAGTACTTC TRBJ2-5 NA TRBD1 15 TRBV7-2
CASSLDGQGLHGYTF TGCGCCAGCAGCTTGGATGGCCAGGGCCTACATGGCTACACCTTC TRBJ1-2 NA NA 15 TRBV5-1